These 29 T cell receptor beta chains were all obtained from the same sample, sequenced in a study of control samples from healthy donors and cancer patients. Data came from immunoSEQ multiplex PCR; TCRdb stores just in-frame clones and leaves some out. Altogether about 220,000 clones are present, roughly 94% being singletons, with the ten largest covering approximately 1.6%. The sample consisted of blood. These receptors were taken from a man aged 45 to 65 in good health.

The chain joins TRBV11-2 to TRBJ2-7; TRBD1 matches at 8 bases. Germline lookup yields CDR1 SGHAT and CDR2 FQNNGV. The CDR3 totals 16 residues. Unmatched junction bases numbered 11, after V lost 1 base and J lost 6 bases. CDR3 sequence: CASSLGFRGPRGEQYV. The DNA of the CDR3 is TGTGCCAGCAGCTTAGGGTTCAGGGGGCCCCGAGGCGAGCAGTACGTC.

The chain is built from TRBV4-3 and TRBJ1-6, with D perhaps TRBD1 (5 bases). Germline values: CDR1 LGHNA, CDR2 YSLEER. Trimming took 1 base from V and 8 from J, leaving 12 bases between them. This CDR3 region has 15 residues. CDR3 amino acids: CASSQVAQGYSPLHF. The CDR3 DNA reads TGCGCCAGCAGCCAAGTGGCGCAGGGATATTCACCCCTCCACTTT.

The chain combines TRBV20-1 with TRBJ2-7; D is perhaps TRBD2 (6 bases). CDR3 length equals 11 residues. CDR1 is DFQATT, CDR2 SNEGSKA, per germline (reference sequence). The V end was cut by 2 bases, the J end by 6 bases, with 8 bases between. The CDR3 nucleotides are TGCAGTGCTAGACTAGCGACCGAGCAGTACTTC. It is translated as CSARLATEQYF.

The gene calls are TRBV4-1 and TRBJ1-1, with 8 bases that match TRBD1. J lost 2 bases, V lost 4 bases, and 6 bases had no gene match. The CDR3 is 15 residues long. Germline lookup yields CDR1 MGHRA and CDR2 YSYEKL. DNA of the CDR3: TGCGCCAGCAGCCGCTCGGGACAGGTTAACACTGAAGCTTTCTTT. Its protein product is CASSRSGQVNTEAFF.

In its sample, this clone was seen a few times. The J gene is TRBJ1-6, the V gene TRBV2, with D uncertain. The V gene's germline CDR1 is SNHLY and CDR2 FYNNEI. Trimming pared 8 bases from V and 10 bases from J, leaving 9 bases between. The CDR3 has 11 amino acids. The CDR3 region is CASESPSPLHF. The CDR3 DNA reads TGTGCCAGCGAAAGCCCGTCACCCCTCCACTTT. Filled out from reference TRBV2 and TRBJ1-6, the complete variable domain reads EPEVTQTPSHQVTQMGQEVILRCVPISNHLYFYWYRQILGQKVEFLVSFYNNEISEKSEIFDDQFSVERPDGSNFTLKIRSTKLEDSAMYFCASESPSPLHFGNGTRLTVT.

This clone is a singleton in its sample. CDR3 coding DNA: TGTGCCAGCAATTCCTTTAGCACCGGGGAGCTGTTTTTT. Translation: CASNSFSTGELFF. The gene calls are TRBV6-5 and TRBJ2-2, with D unresolved. Deletions cut 7 bases from V and 4 bases from J, with 10 bases between. The germline V gene has CDR1 MNHEY and CDR2 SVGAGI. The CDR3 length is 13 residues.

The DNA for the CDR3 is TGTGCCAGCAGCTCCCTGGCCCTAAGACAGGGCATGAACACTGAAGCTTTCTTT. Residues: CASSSLALRQGMNTEAFF. The rearrangement links TRBV5-6 to TRBJ1-1; TRBD1 matches 7 bases. CDR1 is SGHDT, CDR2 YYEEEE, per germline. The ends lost 3 bases at V and 0 bases at J; junction bases unmatched: 14. The length of the CDR3 is 18 residues. Based on the CDR3 plus reference TRBV5-6 and TRBJ1-1, the full variable domain is DAGVTQSPTHLIKTRGQQVTLRCSPKSGHDTVSWYQQALGQGPQFIFQYYEEEERQRGNFPDRFSGHQFPNYSSELNVNALLLGDSALYLCASSSLALRQGMNTEAFFGQGTRLTVV.

The chain uses TRBV24-1 and TRBJ2-7; D is unresolved. Germline V gene sequence: CDR1 KGHDR, CDR2 SFDVKD. V lost 9 bases to trimming and J lost 4 bases, with 27 bases between them. The length of the CDR3 is 17 residues. This CDR3 reads CATPRRASSELYYEQYV. DNA for the CDR3: TGTGCCACCCCCCGTAGGGCTTCCTCAGAATTGTATTACGAGCAGTACGTC.

The gene calls are TRBV6-5 and TRBJ1-5; no reliable D call. The CDR3 loop spans 15 amino acids. Between the trimmed V and J ends, which lost 5 bases and 0 bases, there was a span of 11 bases. Germline CDR1 reads MNHEY; CDR2 reads SVGAGI. The DNA for the CDR3 is TGTGCCAGCAGTCCCTACCTAATTAGCAATCAGCCCCAGCATTTT. It yields the protein CASSPYLISNQPQHF.

The genes are TRBV7-2 and TRBJ2-5; no definite D call. The CDR3 is made up of 17 amino acids. Trimming cost V 2 bases and J 0 bases, with 16 bases left between them. In germline, CDR1 is SGHTA, CDR2 FQGNSA. This CDR3 is CASSLRVWRTNQETQYF. The CDR3 DNA reads TGTGCCAGCAGCTTACGGGTCTGGAGAACGAACCAAGAGACCCAGTACTTC.

This rearrangement joins TRBV3-1 (or the pseudogene TRBV3-2) to TRBJ1-6, with D possibly being TRBD1 (5 bases). Germline V gene sequence: CDR1 LGHDT, CDR2 YNNKEL (reference sequence). This CDR3 is built from 14 residues. V dropped 4 bases and J dropped 13 bases, with 17 bases sitting between them. The CDR3 DNA sequence: TGTGCCAGCAGCCCGGAGGGACCCCGCGTGCCCCTCCACTTT. Its protein product is CASSPEGPRVPLHF.

This chain connects TRBV6-5 to TRBJ1-2, with D uncertain. This CDR3 comprises 13 residues. The V end was cut by 5 bases, the J end by 3 bases, with 10 bases between. Germline-derived CDR1 and CDR2 are MNHEY and SVGAGI. DNA for the CDR3: TGTGCCAGCAGTCCAATCAGCGACTATGGCTACACCTTC. Its translation: CASSPISDYGYTF.

V usage is TRBV29-1 and J usage is TRBJ2-5; no definite D call. The CDR3 loop spans 12 amino acids. Per the germline V gene, CDR1 is SQVTM and CDR2 is ANQGSEA. The ends were cut back, 5 bases at V and 5 bases at J, with 12 bases in the middle. CDR3 nucleotide sequence: TGCAGCGTTCGCCAGTCTCTCGAGACCCAGTACTTC. Protein: CSVRQSLETQYF.

The rearrangement joins TRBV2 to TRBJ1-5, with D possibly matching TRBD1 (5 bases). The germline V gene has CDR1 SNHLY and CDR2 FYNNEI. Trimming shortened V by 4 bases and J by 7 bases, and 11 bases separated the two germline ends. The CDR3 has 13 amino acids. In DNA form, the CDR3 reads TGTGCCAGCAGTGGGAGGGGTAGGCAGCCCCAGCATTTT. Translated: CASSGRGRQPQHF. The complete variable domain, with remaining parts taken from reference TRBV2 and TRBJ1-5, reads EPEVTQTPSHQVTQMGQEVILRCVPISNHLYFYWYRQILGQKVEFLVSFYNNEISEKSEIFDDQFSVERPDGSNFTLKIRSTKLEDSAMYFCASSGRGRQPQHFGDGTRLSIL.

The V call is TRBV7-2, the J call TRBJ1-3, with 7 bases fitting TRBD1. CDR3 length: 15 residues. Germline CDR1 SGHTA, CDR2 FQGNSA. The J segment lost 0 bases and the V segment lost 4 bases, leaving 3 bases of the junction unmatched. The CDR3 DNA reads as TGTGCCAGCAGCTCCCGACAGGGCTCTGGAAACACCATATATTTT. This encodes CASSSRQGSGNTIYF.

V and J are TRBV7-9 and TRBJ2-1; tentatively, D is TRBD1 (5 bases). Germline CDR1 and CDR2: SEHNR and FQNEAQ (reference sequence). The CDR3 contains 17 residues. Trimming pared 1 base from V and 5 bases from J, leaving 18 bases between. The CDR3 DNA reads as TGTGCCAGCAGCTTAGATAGGTCCAGGGTTGCGGACAATGAGCAGTTCTTC. Protein sequence: CASSLDRSRVADNEQFF.

V and J are TRBV4-3 and TRBJ2-1, with D maybe TRBD1 (6 bases). The V end was cut by 4 bases, the J end by 9 bases, with 13 bases between. The germline CDR1 and CDR2 sequences are LGHNA and YSLEER. The CDR3 loop spans 13 amino acids. In DNA, the CDR3 is TGCGCCAGCAGCCCAGGCATAGGGGGTGAGCAGTTCTTC. Its protein product is CASSPGIGGEQFF.

The genes are TRBV10-2 and TRBJ1-6, with D unresolved. Trimming shortened V by 3 bases and J by 9 bases, and 3 bases separated the two germline ends. The CDR3 spans 11 residues. Germline values: CDR1 WSHSY, CDR2 SAAADI. DNA of the CDR3: TGCGCCAGCAGTGAAGGTTCACCCCTCCACTTT. Translation: CASSEGSPLHF.

V is TRBV18 and J is TRBJ2-3, with D possibly being TRBD2 (6 bases). The CDR3 loop spans 16 amino acids. V lost 1 base and J lost 4, with 15 bases in between. Germline lookup yields CDR1 KGHSH and CDR2 LQKENI. CDR3 sequence (DNA): TGTGCCAGCTCACCACAGGGAGGATTGGGGGCAGATACGCAGTATTTT. Translation gives CASSPQGGLGADTQYF.

The chain couples TRBV28 to TRBJ1-1; no firm D call. This CDR3 has 12 residues. CDR1 and CDR2 from the germline V gene are MDHEN and SYDVKM. Trimming left V 8 bases short and J 4 bases short, with 11 bases between. The chain's CDR3 is CASDGRGTEAFF. In nucleotides, the CDR3 is TGTGCCAGCGATGGCCGGGGCACTGAAGCTTTCTTT.

J is TRBJ2-5 and V is TRBV5-1, with no clear D. V was clipped by 4 bases and J by 1 base, with 8 bases between them. CDR3 length: 13 residues. Germline V gene data show CDR1 as SGHRS and CDR2 as YFSETQ. The CDR3 DNA sequence: TGCGCCAGCAGCCCGACATTCCAAGAGACCCAGTACTTC. Its protein product is CASSPTFQETQYF. The full variable domain, completed using reference TRBV5-1 and TRBJ2-5, is KAGVTQTPRYLIKTRGQQVTLSCSPISGHRSVSWYQQTPGQGLQFLFEYFSETQRNKGNFPGRFSGRQFSNSRSEMNVSTLELGDSALYLCASSPTFQETQYFGPGTRLLVL.

The chain is built from TRBV29-1 and TRBJ2-3; 7 bases match TRBD2. Germline loops: CDR1 SQVTM, CDR2 ANQGSEA. V lost 7 bases, J lost 2 bases, and 9 bases stayed unmatched. The CDR3 spans 14 residues. In nucleotides, the CDR3 is TGCAGCGCCAGGGAGGCGGGAGTCACAGATACGCAGTATTTT. It translates to CSAREAGVTDTQYF.

V and J are TRBV19 and TRBJ1-1, with 9 bases matching TRBD1. The CDR3 length is 15 residues. CDR1 LNHDA and CDR2 SQIVND come from the germline V gene (reference sequence). V shed 4 bases, J shed 1 base, and the junction held 4 bases outside the gene matches. The CDR3 region has the DNA TGTGCCAGTAGTACAGGACAGGGGTGGAACACTGAAGCTTTCTTT. Protein product: CASSTGQGWNTEAFF.

The V and J genes are TRBV19 and TRBJ1-2; tentative D call: TRBD1 (5 bases). The germline V gene encodes CDR1 LNHDA and CDR2 SQIVND (reference sequence). There are 14 residues in the CDR3. Trimming removed 3 bases at V and 3 bases at J, with 11 bases between. CDR3 sequence reads: CASSIGQGDYGYTF. CDR3 bases: TGTGCCAGTAGTATCGGTCAGGGTGACTATGGCTACACCTTC.

The rearrangement links TRBV11-2 to TRBJ1-3; unclear D gene. V was shortened by 2 bases and J by 0 bases, with 11 bases between the two germline ends. This CDR3 has 16 residues. From germline, CDR1 is SGHAT and CDR2 FQNNGV. The CDR3 nucleotides read TGTGCCAGCAGCTTACCTAGCGGGTACTCTGGAAACACCATATATTTT. This codes for CASSLPSGYSGNTIYF.

The chain has TRBV5-6 and TRBJ2-7, with 12 bases aligning to TRBD1. This CDR3 spans 15 amino acids. The J segment lost 5 bases and the V segment lost 2 bases, leaving 5 bases of the junction unmatched. CDR1 SGHDT and CDR2 YYEEEE come from the germline V gene. CDR3 region: CASSFRDRGPNEQYV. The CDR3 nucleotides read TGTGCCAGCAGCTTCCGGGACAGGGGGCCTAACGAGCAGTACGTC.

V usage is TRBV6-5 and J usage is TRBJ2-1; 13 nucleotides align to TRBD2. V lost 6 bases and J lost 6; bases outside the gene matches: 5. Germline assignment: CDR1 MNHEY and CDR2 SVGAGI. This CDR3 contains 15 residues. As DNA, the CDR3 is TGTGCCAGCAGGGATACTAGCGGGGGGGGCAATGAGCAGTTCTTC. Protein sequence: CASRDTSGGGNEQFF.

V and J are TRBV11-2 and TRBJ2-7, with D possibly being TRBD2 (5 bases). There are 14 residues in the CDR3. Germline V gene data show CDR1 as SGHAT and CDR2 as FQNNGV. Trimming pared 5 bases from V and 2 bases from J, leaving 13 bases between. CDR3 sequence (DNA): TGTGCCAGCAGCCTAGCTCTACTTACCTACGAGCAGTACTTC. It translates to CASSLALLTYEQYF.

V is TRBV24-1 and J is TRBJ2-5, with TRBD1 matching over 7 bases. Germline CDR1 and CDR2: KGHDR and SFDVKD. V gave up 4 bases and J gave up 3 bases; unmatched junction bases: 7. The CDR3 consists of 15 residues. The CDR3 bases are TGTGCCACCAGTGACTCGGGACAGTTCGAAGAGACCCAGTACTTC. As protein: CATSDSGQFEETQYF.